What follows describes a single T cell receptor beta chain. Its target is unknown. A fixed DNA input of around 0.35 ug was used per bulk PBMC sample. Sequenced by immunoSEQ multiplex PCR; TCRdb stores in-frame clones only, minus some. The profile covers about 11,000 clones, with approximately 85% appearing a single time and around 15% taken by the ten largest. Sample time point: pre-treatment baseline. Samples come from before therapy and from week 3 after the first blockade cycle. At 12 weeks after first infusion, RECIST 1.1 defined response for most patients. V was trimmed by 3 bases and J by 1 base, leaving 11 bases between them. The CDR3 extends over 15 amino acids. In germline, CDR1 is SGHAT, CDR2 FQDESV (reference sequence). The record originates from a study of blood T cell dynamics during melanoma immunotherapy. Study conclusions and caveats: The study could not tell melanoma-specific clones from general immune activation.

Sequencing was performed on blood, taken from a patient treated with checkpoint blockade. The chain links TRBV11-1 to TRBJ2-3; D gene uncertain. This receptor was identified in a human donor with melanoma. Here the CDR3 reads CASSLWPIRTDTQYF. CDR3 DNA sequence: TGTGCCAGCAGCTTGTGGCCCATACGCACAGATACGCAGTATTTT.